These T cell receptor beta chains were read from a single sample in a study of molecular identifiers for immune sequencing clone quantification. TCRdb recomputed calls from the PCR reads with MiXCR, one row per CDR3 protein. The sample consists of 80,000 to 130,000 distinct CDR3 sequences, 36% of them appearing once. Sequenced material: naive CD8+ T cells from blood, with Jurkat cell RNA spiked in. The receptors originated from a human donor in good health. Some libraries in this study had Jurkat cell RNA spiked in. Both conserved end residues are part of each CDR3. A D gene is named only where the DNA matches it firmly. Clone size is not always given. Where it is, it says once, few, many or a class for expanded clones.

clone_size	v_call	j_call	d_call	cdr3_nt	cdr3_aa
many	TRBV4-3	TRBJ2-5	-	TGCGCCAGCAGCCAAGACTACGGGGGGCCAGAGACCCAGTACTTC	CASSQDYGGPETQYF
few	TRBV7-9	TRBJ2-2	-	TGTGCCAGCAGCTTGGCGGGGCTCTCCGGGGAGCTGTTTTTT	CASSLAGLSGELFF
few	TRBV24-1	TRBJ2-7	-	TGTGCCACCAGTGATCGGTACACCTACGAGCAGTACTTC	CATSDRYTYEQYF
-	TRBV7-9	TRBJ2-5	TRBD1	TGTGCCAGCAGCTATCAGGGGGATGGGACCCAGTACTTC	CASSYQGDGTQYF
-	TRBV6-5	TRBJ2-2	TRBD2	TGTGCCAGCAGTAACCAAGCCCGGGACTACTCGAACACCGGGGAGCTGGTTTTT	CASSNQARDYSNTGELVF
many	TRBV13	TRBJ2-7	-	TGTGCCAGCAGCCAAGGTCCCTACGAGCAGTACTTC	CASSQGPYEQYF
-	TRBV4-1	TRBJ2-1	-	TGCGCCTGCAGCCTCGGAGCGGAGACAAAATACAATGCGCAGTTCTTC	CACSLGAETKYNAQFF
few	TRBV20-1	TRBJ2-1	TRBD1	TGCAGTGCTCCCCGAACAGGGGTGGGTGAGCAGTTCTTC	CSAPRTGVGEQFF
once	TRBV6-5	TRBJ1-1	TRBD1	TGTGCCAGCAGAGACGCAGGGGGATACACTGAAGCATTCTTT	CASRDAGGYTEAFF
-	TRBV7-8	TRBJ2-3	TRBD2	TGTGCCAGCAGCACGGGACTAGCGGTAACGGATACGCAGTATTTT	CASSTGLAVTDTQYF
-	TRBV12-3/TRBV12-4	TRBJ2-3	TRBD2	TGTGCCAGCAATTCCCTAAGTGCGGGAGGGGCAGATACGCAGTATTTT	CASNSLSAGGADTQYF
many	TRBV13	TRBJ2-5	-	TGTGCCAGCAGCCACATGACAGGGACTCAAGAGACCCAGTACTTC	CASSHMTGTQETQYF
many	TRBV7-9	TRBJ1-4	-	TGTGCCAGCAGCTCTGCGGTTACTAATGAAAAACTGTTTTTT	CASSSAVTNEKLFF
few	TRBV28	TRBJ1-5	-	TGTGCCAGCAGCCCTCGACAGGACGGGTTAAATCAGCCCCAGCATTTT	CASSPRQDGLNQPQHF
many	TRBV5-8	TRBJ2-3	-	TGTGCCAGCAGCTTGGGTGGCGGGGGCACAGATACGCAGTATTTT	CASSLGGGGTDTQYF
many	TRBV7-6	TRBJ2-7	TRBD1	TGTGCCAGCAGCCGGACAGGGGCCCACGAGCAGTACTTC	CASSRTGAHEQYF
-	TRBV28	TRBJ1-2	TRBD1	TGTGCCAGCGGGGACAGGGACAACTATGGCTACACCTTC	CASGDRDNYGYTF
-	TRBV6-2/TRBV6-3	TRBJ2-7	TRBD1	TGTGCCAGCAGTTACTTGGACAGGGTACTGTCCTACGAGCAGTACTTC	CASSYLDRVLSYEQYF
few	TRBV4-3	TRBJ2-3	TRBD2	TGCGCCAGCAGCCAAGAAATAGCGGGAGTGGTAGATACGCAGTATTTT	CASSQEIAGVVDTQYF
-	TRBV27	TRBJ1-2	-	TGTGCCAGCAGAGAGGGGCATGGCTACACCTTC	CASREGHGYTF
-	TRBV7-9	TRBJ1-2	-	TGTGCCAGCAGCGGCTTGGGGATCCTTCGCTTC	CASSGLGILRF
-	TRBV27	TRBJ1-6	-	TGTGCCAGCAGGGCCGCCGCGTATAATTCACCCCTCCACTTT	CASRAAAYNSPLHF
-	TRBV10-2	TRBJ2-7	-	TGCGCCAGCAGTGACATGGGTACTATCAACGAGCAGTACTTC	CASSDMGTINEQYF
-	TRBV28	TRBJ2-3	TRBD2	TGTGCCAGCAGCCCTTTATCGGCGCTAGCGGGGGACACAGATACGCTGTATTTT	CASSPLSALAGDTDTLYF
-	TRBV6-5	TRBJ2-7	-	TGTGCCAGCAGCGACATTAACGAGCAGAACTTC	CASSDINEQNF
many	TRBV7-9	TRBJ1-1	-	TGTGCCAGCAGCTTCCCGGGTCTCAAAGAAGCTTTCTTT	CASSFPGLKEAFF
-	TRBV11-1	TRBJ2-3	-	TGTGCCAGCAGCACCTACATAACAGATACGCAGTATTTT	CASSTYITDTQYF
-	TRBV28	TRBJ2-5	TRBD2	TGTGCCAGCAGTTGGCTAGCGGGACCCCAAGAGACCCAGTACTTC	CASSWLAGPQETQYF
-	TRBV7-8	TRBJ2-7	-	TGTGCCAGCAGTCCGACAGTGGCATACGAGCAGTACTTC	CASSPTVAYEQYF
many	TRBV29-1	TRBJ2-7	-	TGCAGCGTTGATGTGGAGGGGGAATTTCCTTACGAGCAGTACTTC	CSVDVEGEFPYEQYF
-	TRBV14	TRBJ2-1	-	TGTGCCAGCAGCCCGTGGACCAGCTACGATGAGCAGTTCTTC	CASSPWTSYDEQFF
many	TRBV5-1	TRBJ1-5	-	TGCGCCAGCAGCTTGTGGGGGGGCAGCAATCAGCCCCAGCATTTT	CASSLWGGSNQPQHF
-	TRBV18	TRBJ1-6	TRBD1	TGTGCCAGCTCACTGACAGGGGATAATTCACCCCTCCACTTT	CASSLTGDNSPLHF
many	TRBV10-3	TRBJ2-5	-	TGTGCCATCAGTGAGGTTCAGGGGCAAGAGACCCAGTACTTC	CAISEVQGQETQYF
-	TRBV11-2	TRBJ2-1	-	TGTGCCAGCAGCCACGACTACAATGAGCAGTTCTTC	CASSHDYNEQFF
many	TRBV5-1	TRBJ2-7	-	TGCGCCAGCAGCTTGGAAGGTGTCGGTTACGAGCAGTACTTC	CASSLEGVGYEQYF
-	TRBV5-6	TRBJ2-7	-	TGTGCCAGCAGCTTGTCATGGGGGTACGACGAGCAGTACTTC	CASSLSWGYDEQYF
-	TRBV27	TRBJ2-7	-	TGTGCCAGCAGACCTGGAGCTCTCAAAAGAGGCTCCTACGAGCAGTACTTC	CASRPGALKRGSYEQYF
-	TRBV12-3/TRBV12-4	TRBJ1-2	-	TGTGCCAGCAGTTCCCTGCTCCTCTATGGCTACACCTTC	CASSSLLLYGYTF
-	TRBV6-2/TRBV6-3	TRBJ1-5	-	TGTGCCAGCAGTAGTATTCGAGAGTATCAGCCCCAGCATTTT	CASSSIREYQPQHF
-	TRBV10-3	TRBJ2-3	-	TGTGCCATCAGTGGAGAGCCGGATACGCAGTATTTT	CAISGEPDTQYF
many	TRBV6-5	TRBJ1-1	-	TGTGCCAGCAAAGGGGCTGTGAACACTGAAGCTTTCTTT	CASKGAVNTEAFF
many	TRBV5-4	TRBJ2-7	-	TGTGCCAGCAGCGGGACCAGTAGCTCCTACGAGCAGTACTTC	CASSGTSSSYEQYF
-	TRBV20-1	TRBJ2-3	TRBD2	TGCAGAGCTAGTTGGCGGGAGGGTACGCAGTATTTT	CRASWREGTQYF
many	TRBV28	TRBJ2-5	TRBD1	TGTGCCAGCAGTTTACGGGACAGGGTCCAAGAGACCCAGTACTTC	CASSLRDRVQETQYF
-	TRBV27	TRBJ2-7	-	TGTGCCAGCAGTTCAATCGGGGACCACGAGCAGTACTTC	CASSSIGDHEQYF
-	TRBV19	TRBJ1-5	-	TGTGCCTGTAGTATCGGGGGCTGGGGGTTCAATCAGCCCCAGCAATTT	CACSIGGWGFNQPQQF
-	TRBV4-3	TRBJ2-2	TRBD2	TGCGCCAGCAGAGCGGGGGCCGTTAGCACCGGGGAGCTGTTTTTT	CASRAGAVSTGELFF
-	TRBV28	TRBJ2-3	-	TGTGCCAGTAGCTGGGGAAGGCGGCCCGGCACAGATACGCAGTATTTT	CASSWGRRPGTDTQYF
many	TRBV6-2/TRBV6-3	TRBJ2-7	-	TGTGCCAGCAGGCACCGATCCGGGAACTACGAGCAGTACTTC	CASRHRSGNYEQYF
-	TRBV2	TRBJ2-2	-	TGTGCCAGCAGTGATGGGGGCACCAACACCCGGGAGCTGTTTTTT	CASSDGGTNTRELFF
-	TRBV3-1	TRBJ2-3	-	TGTGCCAGCAGCCAAGGCGGGACTAGCACAGATACGCAGTATTTT	CASSQGGTSTDTQYF